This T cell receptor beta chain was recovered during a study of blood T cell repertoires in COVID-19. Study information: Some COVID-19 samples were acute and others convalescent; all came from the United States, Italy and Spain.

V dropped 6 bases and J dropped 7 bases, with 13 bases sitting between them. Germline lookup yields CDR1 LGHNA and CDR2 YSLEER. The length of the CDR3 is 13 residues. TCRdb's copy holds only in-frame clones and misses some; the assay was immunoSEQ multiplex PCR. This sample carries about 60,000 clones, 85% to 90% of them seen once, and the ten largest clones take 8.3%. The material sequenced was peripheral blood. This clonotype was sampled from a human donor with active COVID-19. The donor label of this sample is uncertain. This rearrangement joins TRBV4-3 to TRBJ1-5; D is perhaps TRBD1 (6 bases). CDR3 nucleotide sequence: TGCGCCAGCAGTCCAACAGGGAAACAGCCCCAGCATTTT. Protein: CASSPTGKQPQHF.